This T cell receptor (beta chain) was captured in a study of CD8 T cells in ankylosing spondylitis. Study conclusions and caveats: Matched synovial fluid from ankylosing spondylitis patients was reported to be enriched for disease-linked clones.

Construction of TCR beta libraries was performed using quantitative 5'-RACE with molecular barcodes. MiXCR, applied by TCRdb to the 5' RACE reads, yields one record per CDR3 protein. The sample lists some 290,000 distinct CDR3 sequences, 20% occurring once. V shed 6 bases and J 3 bases; nucleotides not matched to a gene: 5. The CDR3 sequence is 14 residues long. CDR1 is SGHRS, CDR2 YFSETQ, per germline. The table lists this clonotype with a few counts. The antigen is not known. Sequencing used blood, either unsorted or a sorted T cell fraction (not recorded which). The TCR comes from a male donor with ankylosing spondylitis or in good health (not recorded which). J is TRBJ2-2 and V is TRBV5-1, with 7 bases aligning to TRBD1. For the CDR3, the DNA is TGCGCCAGCAAAGAGGGGGCGCACACCGGGGAGCTGTTTTTT. This translates into CASKEGAHTGELFF. The complete variable domain, with remaining parts taken from reference TRBV5-1 and TRBJ2-2, reads KAGVTQTPRYLIKTRGQQVTLSCSPISGHRSVSWYQQTPGQGLQFLFEYFSETQRNKGNFPGRFSGRQFSNSRSEMNVSTLELGDSALYLCASKEGAHTGELFFGEGSRLTVL.